These T cell receptor beta chains were read from a single sample in a study of blood T cell repertoires in COVID-19. Assay used: immunoSEQ multiplex PCR; TCRdb lists only in-frame clones, some missing. This sample has hundreds of thousands of clones, with 75% to 90% found just once. The sequencing sample was made of peripheral blood. The receptors were gathered from a woman younger than 30 with acute or convalescent COVID-19. CDR3s include the opening cysteine and the closing phenylalanine or tryptophan. A D gene is named only where the DNA matches it firmly. A clone size is listed for some rows: how often the clone was seen (once, few, many), or a class if it is expanded.

size: NA; V: TRBV7-2; D: NA; J: TRBJ1-5; DNA: TGTGCCAGCAGTCTTAGCCGGGAACAGCCCCAGCATTTT; CDR3: CASSLSREQPQHF
size: NA; V: TRBV19; D: NA; J: TRBJ2-2; DNA: TGTGCCAGTAGTTATTTCGGCAGGATTAACACCGGGGAGCTGTTTTTT; CDR3: CASSYFGRINTGELFF
size: NA; V: TRBV2; D: TRBD1; J: TRBJ1-2; DNA: TGTGCCAGCAGTGAAGCGGGGACAGGCCTTTCCACCTTC; CDR3: CASSEAGTGLSTF
size: NA; V: TRBV4-1; D: NA; J: TRBJ1-2; DNA: TGCGCCAGCAGCCCACAGATTAACTATGGCTACACCTTC; CDR3: CASSPQINYGYTF
size: NA; V: TRBV29-1; D: TRBD1; J: TRBJ1-1; DNA: TGCAGCGCGCGCCAGGGGGCTGAAGCTTTCTTT; CDR3: CSARQGAEAFF
size: once; V: TRBV14; D: TRBD1; J: TRBJ1-4; DNA: TGTGCCAGCAGCCAAGGGGGACAGGGCTGTAATGAAAAACTGTTTTTT; CDR3: CASSQGGQGCNEKLFF
size: NA; V: TRBV5-8; D: NA; J: TRBJ1-5; DNA: TGTGCCAGCAGCGCCCCAGTGGACATGTCAAATCAGCCCCAGCATTTT; CDR3: CASSAPVDMSNQPQHF
size: NA; V: TRBV9; D: TRBD1; J: TRBJ2-5; DNA: TGTGCCAGCAGCGTAGCGGGGACAGCGTACCAAGAGACCCAGTACTTC; CDR3: CASSVAGTAYQETQYF
size: NA; V: TRBV4-2; D: TRBD1; J: TRBJ2-1; DNA: TGTGCCAGCAGCCCCCCGGGACAGGGGGCGCTCAATGAGCAGTTCTTC; CDR3: CASSPPGQGALNEQFF
size: once; V: TRBV5-1; D: NA; J: TRBJ1-1; DNA: TGCGCCAGCACGGGGAAGACTGAAGCTTTCTTT; CDR3: CASTGKTEAFF